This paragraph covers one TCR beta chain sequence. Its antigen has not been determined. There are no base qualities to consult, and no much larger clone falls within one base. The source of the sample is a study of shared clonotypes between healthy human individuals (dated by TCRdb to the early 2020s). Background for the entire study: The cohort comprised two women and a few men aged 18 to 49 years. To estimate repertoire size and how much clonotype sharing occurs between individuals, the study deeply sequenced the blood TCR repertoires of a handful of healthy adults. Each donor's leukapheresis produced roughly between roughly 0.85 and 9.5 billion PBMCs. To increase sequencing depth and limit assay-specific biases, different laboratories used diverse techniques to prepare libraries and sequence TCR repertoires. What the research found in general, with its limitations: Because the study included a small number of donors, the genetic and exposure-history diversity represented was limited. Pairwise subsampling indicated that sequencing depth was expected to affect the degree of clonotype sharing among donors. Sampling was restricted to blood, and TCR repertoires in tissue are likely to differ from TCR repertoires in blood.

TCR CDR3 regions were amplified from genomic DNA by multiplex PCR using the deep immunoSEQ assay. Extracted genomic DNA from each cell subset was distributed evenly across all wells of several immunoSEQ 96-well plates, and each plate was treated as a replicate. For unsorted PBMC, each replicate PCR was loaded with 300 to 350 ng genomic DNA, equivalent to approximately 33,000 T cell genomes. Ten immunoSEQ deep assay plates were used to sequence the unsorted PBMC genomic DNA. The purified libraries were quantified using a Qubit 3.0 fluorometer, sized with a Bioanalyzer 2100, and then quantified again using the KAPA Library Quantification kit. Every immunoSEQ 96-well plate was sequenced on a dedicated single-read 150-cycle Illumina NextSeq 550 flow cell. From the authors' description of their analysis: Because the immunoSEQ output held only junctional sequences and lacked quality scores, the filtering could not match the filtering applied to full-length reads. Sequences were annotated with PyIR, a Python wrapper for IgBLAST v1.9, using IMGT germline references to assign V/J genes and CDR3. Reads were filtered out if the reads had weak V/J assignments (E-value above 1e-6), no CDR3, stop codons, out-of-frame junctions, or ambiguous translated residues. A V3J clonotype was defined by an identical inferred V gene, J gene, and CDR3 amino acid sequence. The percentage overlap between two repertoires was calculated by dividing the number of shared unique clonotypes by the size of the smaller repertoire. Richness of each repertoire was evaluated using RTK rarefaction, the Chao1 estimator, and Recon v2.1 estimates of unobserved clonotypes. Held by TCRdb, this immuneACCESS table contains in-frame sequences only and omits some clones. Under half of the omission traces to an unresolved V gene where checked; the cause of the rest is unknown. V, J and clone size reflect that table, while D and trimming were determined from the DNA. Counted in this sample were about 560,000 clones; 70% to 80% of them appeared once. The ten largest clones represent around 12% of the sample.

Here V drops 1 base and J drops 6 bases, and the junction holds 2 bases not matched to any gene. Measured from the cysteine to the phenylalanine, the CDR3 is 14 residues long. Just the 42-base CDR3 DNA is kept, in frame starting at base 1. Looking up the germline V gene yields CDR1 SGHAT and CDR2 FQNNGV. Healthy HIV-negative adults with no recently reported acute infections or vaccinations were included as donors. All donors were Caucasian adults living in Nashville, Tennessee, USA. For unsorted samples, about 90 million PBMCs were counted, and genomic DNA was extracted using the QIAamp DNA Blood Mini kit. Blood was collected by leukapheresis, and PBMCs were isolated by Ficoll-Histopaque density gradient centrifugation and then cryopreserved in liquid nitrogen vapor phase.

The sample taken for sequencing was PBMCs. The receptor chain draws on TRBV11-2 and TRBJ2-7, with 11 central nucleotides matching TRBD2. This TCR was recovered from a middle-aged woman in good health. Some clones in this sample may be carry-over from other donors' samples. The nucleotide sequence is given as TGTGCCAGCAGCTTAGGTACTAGCGGGAGCGAGCAGTACTTC. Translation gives CASSLGTSGSEQYF.